This TCR beta chain was recorded in a study of blood T cell repertoires in COVID-19. Produced via immunoSEQ multiplex PCR; TCRdb's table is partial and in-frame only. The sample has a few hundred thousand clones, approximately 90% seen once; the top ten hold around 6.5%. The CDR3 extends over 15 amino acids. Unmatched junction bases numbered 9, after V lost 4 bases and J lost 5 bases. The germline gives CDR1 KGHDR, CDR2 SFDVKD. Sample: peripheral blood. The TCR comes from a woman in her twenties or thirties with COVID-19, enrolled during active disease. The genes are TRBV24-1 and TRBJ1-2; 7 bases fit TRBD1. The CDR3 DNA reads TGTGCCACCAGTGACTCTACAGACAGGGTATATGGCTACACCTTC. Its protein is CATSDSTDRVYGYTF.